This T cell receptor (beta chain) was sequenced during a study of T cells after yellow fever vaccination. Study-wide background: In the case of low-cell-number fractions, SMART-Seq v4 Ultra Low Input was used for preparation.

MiXCR, run by TCRdb on the 5' RACE reads, gives a single entry per CDR3 protein. This table holds some 350,000 distinct CDR3 sequences, roughly 4% found once. Study observations and caveats: Most clones from primary vaccination were detected again post-booster (about 95% CD4, 70% to 90% CD8). Weaker overall, the secondary response nonetheless peaked faster (day 5 versus 15).

Germline V gives CDR1 MNHEY, CDR2 SMNVEV (reference sequence). With 2 bases removed from V and 8 bases from J, the gap between germline ends came to 15 bases. This CDR3 is built from 15 residues. This clonotype was observed a few times. Its antigen remains unknown. The receptor's source is a man in his late teens or twenties who received the YFV17D yellow fever vaccine. The rearrangement uses TRBV27 and TRBJ2-2, with D possibly being TRBD2 (5 bases). Specimen: PBMCs, collected 5 days after the yellow fever booster vaccination. Here the CDR3 DNA reads TGTGCCAGCAGTTTAACTTTCGCGGGTTTTGGGGAGCTGTTTTTT. It encodes CASSLTFAGFGELFF.